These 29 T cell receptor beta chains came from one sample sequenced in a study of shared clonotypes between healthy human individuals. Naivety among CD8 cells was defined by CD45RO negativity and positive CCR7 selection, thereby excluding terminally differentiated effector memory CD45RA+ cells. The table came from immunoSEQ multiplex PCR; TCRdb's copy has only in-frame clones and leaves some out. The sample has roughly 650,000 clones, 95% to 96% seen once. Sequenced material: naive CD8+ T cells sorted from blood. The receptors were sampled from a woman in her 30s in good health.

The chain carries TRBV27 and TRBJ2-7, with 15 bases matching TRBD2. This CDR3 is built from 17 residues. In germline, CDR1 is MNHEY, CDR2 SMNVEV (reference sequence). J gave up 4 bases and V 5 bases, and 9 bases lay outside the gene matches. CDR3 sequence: CASSETPGLAGGYEQYF. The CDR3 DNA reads TGTGCCAGCAGTGAGACCCCGGGACTAGCGGGAGGTTACGAGCAGTACTTC.

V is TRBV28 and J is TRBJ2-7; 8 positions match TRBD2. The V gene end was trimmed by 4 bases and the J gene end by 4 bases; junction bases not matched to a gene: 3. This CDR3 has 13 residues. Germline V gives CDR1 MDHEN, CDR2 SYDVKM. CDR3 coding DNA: TGTGCCAGCAGTTCCAGCGGGGGTTACGAGCAGTACTTC. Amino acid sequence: CASSSSGGYEQYF.

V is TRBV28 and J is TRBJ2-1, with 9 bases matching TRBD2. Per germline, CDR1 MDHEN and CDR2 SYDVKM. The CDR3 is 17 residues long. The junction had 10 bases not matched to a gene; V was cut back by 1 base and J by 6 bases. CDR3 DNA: TGTGCCAGCAGTTTATTTAGCGGGAGACACGGGGGCAATGAGCAGTTCTTC. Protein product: CASSLFSGRHGGNEQFF.

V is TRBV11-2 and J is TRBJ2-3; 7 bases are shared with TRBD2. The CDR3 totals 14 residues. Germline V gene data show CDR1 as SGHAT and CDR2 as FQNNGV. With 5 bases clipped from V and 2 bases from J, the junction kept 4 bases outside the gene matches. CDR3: CASSRSGDTDTQYF. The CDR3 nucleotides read TGTGCCAGCAGCAGGAGCGGGGACACAGATACGCAGTATTTT.

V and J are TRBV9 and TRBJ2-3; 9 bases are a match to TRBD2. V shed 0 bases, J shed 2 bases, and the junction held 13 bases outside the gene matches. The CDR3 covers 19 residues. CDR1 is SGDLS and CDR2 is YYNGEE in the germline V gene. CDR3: CASSVAKGASGTFTDTQYF. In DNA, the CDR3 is TGTGCCAGCAGCGTAGCGAAGGGGGCTAGCGGGACTTTCACAGATACGCAGTATTTT.

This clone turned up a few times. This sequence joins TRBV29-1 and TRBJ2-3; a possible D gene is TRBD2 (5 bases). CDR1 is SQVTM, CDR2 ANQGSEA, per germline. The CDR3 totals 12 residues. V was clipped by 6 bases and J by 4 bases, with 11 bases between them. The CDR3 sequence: CSVAGIADTQYF. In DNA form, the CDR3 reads TGCAGCGTGGCCGGGATCGCAGATACGCAGTATTTT.

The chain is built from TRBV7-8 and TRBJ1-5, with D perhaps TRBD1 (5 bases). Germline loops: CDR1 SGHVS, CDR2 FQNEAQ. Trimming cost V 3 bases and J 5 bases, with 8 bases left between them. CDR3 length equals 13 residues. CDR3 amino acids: CASSFRDYQPQHF. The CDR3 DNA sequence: TGTGCCAGCAGCTTCAGGGATTATCAGCCCCAGCATTTT.

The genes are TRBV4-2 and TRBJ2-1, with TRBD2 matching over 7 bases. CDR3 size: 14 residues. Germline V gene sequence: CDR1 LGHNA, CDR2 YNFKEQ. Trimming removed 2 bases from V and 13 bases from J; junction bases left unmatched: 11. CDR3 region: CASSQNVREAYQFF. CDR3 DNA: TGTGCCAGCAGCCAAAATGTTCGGGAGGCCTATCAGTTCTTC.

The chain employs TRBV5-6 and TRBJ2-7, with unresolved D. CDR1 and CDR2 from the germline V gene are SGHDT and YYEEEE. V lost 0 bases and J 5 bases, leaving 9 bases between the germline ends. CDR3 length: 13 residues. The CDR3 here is CASSLGGQNEQYF. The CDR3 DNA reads TGTGCCAGCAGCTTGGGTGGTCAAAACGAGCAGTACTTC.

This CDR3 is CASSSRTGANSGNTIYF. The CDR3 nucleotides read TGTGCCAGCAGCTCCCGGACAGGGGCAAACTCTGGAAACACCATATATTTT. This chain connects TRBV11-2 to TRBJ1-3, with 9 bases fitting TRBD1. The CDR3 extends over 17 amino acids. Per germline, CDR1 SGHAT and CDR2 FQNNGV. V lost 4 bases, J lost 0 bases, and 7 bases stayed unmatched.

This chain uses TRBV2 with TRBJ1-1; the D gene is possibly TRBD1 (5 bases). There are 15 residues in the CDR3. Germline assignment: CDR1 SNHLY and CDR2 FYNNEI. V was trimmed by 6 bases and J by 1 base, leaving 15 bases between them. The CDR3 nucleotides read TGTGCCAGCAGGGAACAGGTGCTAGGGAACACTGAAGCTTTCTTT. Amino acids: CASREQVLGNTEAFF.

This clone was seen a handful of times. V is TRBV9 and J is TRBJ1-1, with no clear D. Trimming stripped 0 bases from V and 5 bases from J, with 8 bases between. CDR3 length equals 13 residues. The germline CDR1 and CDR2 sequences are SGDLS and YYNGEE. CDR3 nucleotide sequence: TGTGCCAGCAGCGTAGCTACAGCAACTGAAGCTTTCTTT. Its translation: CASSVATATEAFF.

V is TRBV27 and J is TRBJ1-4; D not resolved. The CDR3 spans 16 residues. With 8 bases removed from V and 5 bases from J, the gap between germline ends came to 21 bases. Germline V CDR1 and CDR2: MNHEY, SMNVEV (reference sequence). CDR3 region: CASQASATGRNEKLFF. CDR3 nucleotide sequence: TGTGCCAGCCAGGCCAGTGCGACGGGCCGAAATGAAAAACTGTTTTTT.

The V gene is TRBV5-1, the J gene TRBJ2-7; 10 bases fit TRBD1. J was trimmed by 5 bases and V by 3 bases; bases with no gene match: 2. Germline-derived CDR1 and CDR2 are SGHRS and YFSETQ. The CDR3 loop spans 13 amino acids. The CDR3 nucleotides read TGCGCCAGCAGCTGGACAGGGGGGGACGAGCAGTACTTC. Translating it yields CASSWTGGDEQYF.

In DNA, the CDR3 is TGTGCCAGCAGATTCGGGTCGCTTTATGACGAGCAGTACTTC. This sequence encodes CASRFGSLYDEQYF. This chain connects TRBV7-8 to TRBJ2-7; the D is unclear. The CDR3 is 14 residues long. CDR1 and CDR2 (germline): SGHVS, FQNEAQ. V was shortened by 6 bases and J by 5 bases, with 17 bases between the two germline ends.

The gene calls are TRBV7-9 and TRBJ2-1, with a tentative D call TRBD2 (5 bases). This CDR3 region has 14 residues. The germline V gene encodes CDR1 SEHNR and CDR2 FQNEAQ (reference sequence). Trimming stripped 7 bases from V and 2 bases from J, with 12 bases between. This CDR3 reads CASKRIQTYNEQFF. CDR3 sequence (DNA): TGTGCCAGCAAGCGGATACAGACCTACAATGAGCAGTTCTTC.

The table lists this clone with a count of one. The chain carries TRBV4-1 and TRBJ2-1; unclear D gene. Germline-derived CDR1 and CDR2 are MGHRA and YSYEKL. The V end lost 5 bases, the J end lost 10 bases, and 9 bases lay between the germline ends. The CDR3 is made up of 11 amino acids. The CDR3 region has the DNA TGCGCCAGCAGCTTCAGCAGGGAGCAGTTCTTC. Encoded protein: CASSFSREQFF.

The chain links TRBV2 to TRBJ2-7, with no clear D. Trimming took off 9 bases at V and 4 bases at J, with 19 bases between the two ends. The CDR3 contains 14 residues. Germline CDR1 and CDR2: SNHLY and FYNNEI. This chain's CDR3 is CASSSPLTEYEQYF. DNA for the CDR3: TGTGCCAGTTCCTCCCCACTGACGGAATACGAGCAGTACTTC.

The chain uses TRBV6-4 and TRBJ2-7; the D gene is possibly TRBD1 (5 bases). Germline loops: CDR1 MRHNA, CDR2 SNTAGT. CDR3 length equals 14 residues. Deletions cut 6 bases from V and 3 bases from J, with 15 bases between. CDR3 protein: CASSQTALHYEQYF. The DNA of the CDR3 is TGTGCCAGCAGCCAGACAGCATTACACTACGAGCAGTACTTC.

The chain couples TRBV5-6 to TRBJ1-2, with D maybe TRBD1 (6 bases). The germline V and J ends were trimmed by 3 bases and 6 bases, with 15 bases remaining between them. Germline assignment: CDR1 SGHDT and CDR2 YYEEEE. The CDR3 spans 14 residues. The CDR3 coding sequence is TGTGCCAGCAGCTCGGCGGGGGCTGGGGATGGCTACACCTTC. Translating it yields CASSSAGAGDGYTF.

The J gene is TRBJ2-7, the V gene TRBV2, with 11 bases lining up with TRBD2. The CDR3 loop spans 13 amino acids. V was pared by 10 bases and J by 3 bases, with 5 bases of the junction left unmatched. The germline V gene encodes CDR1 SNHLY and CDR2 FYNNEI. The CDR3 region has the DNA TGTGCCACCTCTGGGACTAGCGGCTACGAGCAGTACTTC. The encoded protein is CATSGTSGYEQYF.

CDR3: CASSAHQGISGNTIYF. CDR3 bases: TGTGCCAGCAGCGCTCACCAGGGAATCTCTGGAAACACCATATATTTT. The chain links TRBV11-2 to TRBJ1-3; D is possibly TRBD1 (5 bases). Trimming removed 5 bases at V and 0 bases at J, with 14 bases between. CDR3 length: 16 residues. The germline gives CDR1 SGHAT, CDR2 FQNNGV. The full variable domain, rest sourced from reference TRBV11-2 and TRBJ1-3, is EAGVAQSPRYKIIEKRQSVAFWCNPISGHATLYWYQQILGQGPKLLIQFQNNGVVDDSQLPKDRFSAERLKGVDSTLKIQPAKLEDSAVYLCASSAHQGISGNTIYFGEGSWLTVV.

The CDR3 spells CAWSSVGLAITYEQYF. The CDR3, as DNA: TGTGCCTGGAGTTCGGTGGGACTAGCGATCACCTACGAGCAGTACTTC. The chain is built from TRBV30 and TRBJ2-7, with 10 bases lining up with TRBD2. Germline V lookup: CDR1 GTSNPN, CDR2 SVGIG (reference sequence). V shed 2 bases and J 2 bases; nucleotides not matched to a gene: 9. The CDR3 spans 16 residues.

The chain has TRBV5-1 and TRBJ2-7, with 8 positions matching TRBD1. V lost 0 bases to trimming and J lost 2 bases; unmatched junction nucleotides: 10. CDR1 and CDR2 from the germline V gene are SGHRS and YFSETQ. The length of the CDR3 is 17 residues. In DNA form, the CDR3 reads TGCGCCAGCAGCTTGGCCCCGCATTCGACAGGGGCCTACGAGCAGTACTTC. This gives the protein CASSLAPHSTGAYEQYF.

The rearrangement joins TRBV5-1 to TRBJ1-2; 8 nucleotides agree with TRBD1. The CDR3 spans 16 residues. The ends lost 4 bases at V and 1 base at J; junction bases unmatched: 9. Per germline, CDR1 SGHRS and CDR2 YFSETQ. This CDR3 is CASSPGTGIFNYGYTF. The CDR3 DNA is TGCGCCAGCAGCCCCGGGACAGGAATCTTTAACTATGGCTACACCTTC.

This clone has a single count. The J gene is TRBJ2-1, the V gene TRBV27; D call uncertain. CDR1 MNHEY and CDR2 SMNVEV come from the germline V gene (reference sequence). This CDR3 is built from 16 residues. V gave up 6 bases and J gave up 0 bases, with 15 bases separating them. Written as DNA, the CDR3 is TGTGCCAGCAGCTCGGACCGCGCCAGCTCCTACAATGAGCAGTTCTTC. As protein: CASSSDRASSYNEQFF.

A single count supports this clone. The CDR3 reads CASSEGRGLDGYTF. CDR3 DNA: TGTGCCAGCAGTGAGGGCAGGGGGTTGGATGGCTACACCTTC. This chain joins TRBV2 and TRBJ1-2, with 7 bases that match TRBD1. There are 14 residues in the CDR3. Trimming took 3 bases from V and 6 from J; bases not matched to a gene: 7. Germline-derived CDR1 and CDR2 are SNHLY and FYNNEI. The variable domain in full, with the rest retrieved from reference TRBV2 and TRBJ1-2, is EPEVTQTPSHQVTQMGQEVILRCVPISNHLYFYWYRQILGQKVEFLVSFYNNEISEKSEIFDDQFSVERPDGSNFTLKIRSTKLEDSAMYFCASSEGRGLDGYTFGSGTRLTVV.

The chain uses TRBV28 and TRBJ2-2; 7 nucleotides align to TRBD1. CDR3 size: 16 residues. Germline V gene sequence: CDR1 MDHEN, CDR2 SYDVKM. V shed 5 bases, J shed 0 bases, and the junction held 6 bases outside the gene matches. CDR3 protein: CASSPTGASNTGELFF. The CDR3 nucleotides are TGTGCCAGCAGTCCTACAGGGGCATCGAACACCGGGGAGCTGTTTTTT.

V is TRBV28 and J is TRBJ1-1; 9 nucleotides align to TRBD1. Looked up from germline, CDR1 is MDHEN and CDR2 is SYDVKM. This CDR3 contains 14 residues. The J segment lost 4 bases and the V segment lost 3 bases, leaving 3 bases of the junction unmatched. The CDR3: CASSFSGQGTEAFF. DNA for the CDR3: TGTGCCAGCAGTTTTTCGGGACAGGGCACTGAAGCTTTCTTT.